The 27 T cell receptor beta chains in this list originate from one sample, sequenced in a study of CD8+CD57+ T cells in acquired aplastic anemia. According to the study, genomic DNA was the template for TCR beta VDJ and CDR3 profiling. Each CDR3 protein gets one entry after TCRdb re-called the reads with MiXCR. The table lists about 62,000 distinct CDR3 sequences, about 56% of them singletons, with under 2.5% in the top ten. Sequencing was carried out using sorted CD4+, CD8+, or CD8+CD57+ T cells (not recorded which) from PBMCs. Every receptor here comes from a human donor in good health, serving as a control.

With regard to this clonotype: This may arise from a read error, as a much more abundant clone is one base away. J is TRBJ2-7 and V is TRBV28, with TRBD2 matching over 10 bases. CDR1 is MDHEN, CDR2 SYDVKM, per germline. Trimming took 6 bases from V and 1 from J; bases not matched to a gene: 6. This CDR3 is built from 15 residues. Here the CDR3 reads CASSCSGRSSYEQYF. The DNA of the CDR3 is TGTGCCAGCAGCTGTAGCGGGAGGTCGTCCTACGAGCAGTACTTC.

This clonotype has at least ten counts. The V gene is TRBV28, the J gene TRBJ1-1, with 7 positions matching TRBD1. Germline CDR1 and CDR2: MDHEN and SYDVKM. This CDR3 is 15 amino acids long. After removal of 6 bases from V and 5 bases from J, the junction contained 12 bases not matched to a gene. CDR3 residues: CASSPDRVGETEAFF. In DNA form, the CDR3 reads TGTGCCAGCAGCCCAGACAGGGTAGGAGAAACTGAAGCTTTCTTT.

This clonotype was seen more than once but under ten times. A much larger clone lies one base from this, so it may be a read error. J is TRBJ2-2 and V is TRBV5-1, with TRBD2 matching over 13 bases. V lost 2 bases, J lost 0 bases, and 4 bases stayed unmatched. Germline CDR1 and CDR2: SGHRS and YFSETQ. CDR3 length: 18 residues. The CDR3 here is CASSLRLAGGSNTGELFF. In nucleotides, the CDR3 is TGCGCCAGCAGCTTAAGACTAGCGGGAGGATCGAACACCGGGGAGCTGTTTTTT.

The rearrangement uses TRBV24-1 and TRBJ1-4; D uncertain. Germline values: CDR1 KGHDR, CDR2 SFDVKD. This CDR3 contains 15 residues. The V and J ends lost 7 bases and 1 base respectively, with 12 bases between them. CDR3 region: CATRTSGKTNEKLFF. The CDR3 coding sequence is TGTGCCACCAGGACTAGCGGGAAAACTAATGAAAAACTGTTTTTT.

This clonotype was seen many times. This chain uses TRBV7-6 with TRBJ2-1; 12 nucleotides line up with TRBD1. V lost 5 bases and J lost 9; bases outside the gene matches: 14. Germline V CDR1 and CDR2: SGHVS, FNYEAQ. The CDR3 runs to 17 residues. The CDR3 DNA reads as TGTGCCAGCAGCGATGAATTCCGGGACAGGGGGCTTAGTGAGCAGTTCTTC. This translates into CASSDEFRDRGLSEQFF.

This clonotype has a count of ten or more. The rearrangement joins TRBV19 to TRBJ2-1; D not certain. V was trimmed by 9 bases and J by 0 bases, leaving 3 bases between them. The CDR3 is 11 residues long. Germline V gene lookup returns CDR1 LNHDA and CDR2 SQIVND (reference sequence). As DNA, the CDR3 is TGTGCCAGCAGCTCCTACAATGAGCAGTTCTTC. The encoded protein is CASSSYNEQFF.

The rearrangement links TRBV24-1 to TRBJ2-3; D gene unclear. Germline lookup yields CDR1 KGHDR and CDR2 SFDVKD. Deletions cut 5 bases from V and 2 bases from J, with 16 bases between. There are 16 residues in the CDR3. Here the CDR3 reads CATSGRRLGPTDTQYF. In DNA, the CDR3 is TGTGCCACCAGTGGTCGACGGTTAGGCCCCACAGATACGCAGTATTTT.

This clonotype rates as medium-sized (0.01 to 0.1%). This chain joins TRBV7-9 and TRBJ2-3, with D possibly TRBD2 on 5 matching bases. The germline CDR1 and CDR2 sequences are SEHNR and FQNEAQ (reference sequence). Trimming shortened V by 2 bases and J by 6 bases, and 9 bases separated the two germline ends. CDR3 length: 13 amino acids. CDR3 nucleotides: TGTGCCAGCAGCTTAACTAGTTGGGATACGCAGTATTTT. Its translation: CASSLTSWDTQYF.

In regard to this clonotype: It may be a read error: a sequence one base away is much more abundant. Lacking the conserved final phenylalanine or tryptophan, this CDR3 likely reflects a read error. This sequence joins TRBV28 and TRBJ1-5; D is ambiguous. Looked up from germline, CDR1 is MDHEN and CDR2 is SYDVKM. V was cut by 2 bases and J by 2 bases, with 10 bases left in between. CDR3 length: 15 amino acids. DNA for the CDR3: TGTGCCAGCAGTTTACGCGGGAAAGGCAATCAGCCCCAGCATCTT. Translated, it gives CASSLRGKGNQPQHL.

This clonotype appeared many times. The CDR3 sequence: CASSWEVTDTQYF. The CDR3 DNA follows: TGTGCCAGCAGCTGGGAGGTCACAGATACGCAGTATTTT. The chain has TRBV12-3 or TRBV12-4 and TRBJ2-3, with D perhaps matching TRBD2 (6 bases). The length of the CDR3 is 13 residues. V was clipped by 6 bases and J by 2 bases, with 9 bases between them.

The gene calls are TRBV19 and TRBJ1-5; D ambiguous. The germline V gene has CDR1 LNHDA and CDR2 SQIVND (reference sequence). The CDR3 is 15 residues long. V lost 4 bases and J lost 4, with 14 bases in between. In DNA form, the CDR3 reads TGTGCCAGTAGTAGGGAGGTCCTCTCGAATCAGCCCCAGCATTTT. Translated, it gives CASSREVLSNQPQHF.

This chain joins TRBV19 and TRBJ2-5; 12 bases align to TRBD2. Germline V gives CDR1 LNHDA, CDR2 SQIVND (reference sequence). V lost 3 bases, J lost 4 bases, and 0 bases stayed unmatched. This CDR3 has 14 amino acids. The CDR3 region has the DNA TGTGCCAGTAGTATGACTAGCGGGGGAGAGACCCAGTACTTC. Amino acid sequence: CASSMTSGGETQYF.

This clonotype was detected a few times. CDR3 nucleotide sequence: TGTGCCAGCACCGATAGGACAGCCCCGCCCTACAATGAGCAGTTCTTC. Translating it yields CASTDRTAPPYNEQFF. The V and J genes are TRBV7-8 and TRBJ2-1; a possible D gene is TRBD1 (6 bases). The V and J ends lost 7 bases and 2 bases respectively, with 18 bases between them. Germline assignment: CDR1 SGHVS and CDR2 FQNEAQ. CDR3 length: 16 residues.

The rearrangement links TRBV15 to TRBJ1-3, with D possibly matching TRBD1 (5 bases). V was cut by 3 bases and J by 4 bases, with 13 bases left in between. The length of the CDR3 is 15 residues. Germline V gene lookup returns CDR1 LNHNV and CDR2 YYDKDF (reference sequence). DNA for the CDR3: TGTGCCACCAGCAGCGTTGAGGGGAACGGAAACACCATATATTTT. It yields the protein CATSSVEGNGNTIYF.

V and J are TRBV24-1 and TRBJ2-3; the match to TRBD1 covers 9 bases. The CDR3 contains 13 residues. Germline V gene data show CDR1 as KGHDR and CDR2 as SFDVKD. V was pared by 9 bases and J by 3 bases, with 3 bases of the junction left unmatched. The CDR3 sequence: CATEGQGTDTQYF. The DNA for the CDR3 is TGTGCCACCGAGGGACAGGGAACAGATACGCAGTATTTT.

In its sample, this clonotype was seen many times. The chain joins TRBV4-1 to TRBJ2-2; D unresolved. V lost 2 bases and J lost 4, with 14 bases in between. Germline lookup yields CDR1 MGHRA and CDR2 YSYEKL. The CDR3 is made up of 16 amino acids. The CDR3 protein is CASSQLKITLTGELFF. The CDR3, as DNA: TGCGCCAGCAGCCAACTCAAGATAACCCTCACCGGGGAGCTGTTTTTT.

The sample holds many counts of this clonotype. The chain joins TRBV6-1 to TRBJ2-7; D possibly corresponds to TRBD1 (5 bases). Trimming left V 8 bases short and J 0 bases short, with 17 bases between. CDR1 is MNHNS, CDR2 SASEGT, per germline. The CDR3 runs to 15 residues. The CDR3 sequence: CASLERGSPSYEQYF. Written as DNA, the CDR3 is TGTGCCAGCCTTGAAAGGGGCAGCCCCTCCTACGAGCAGTACTTC.

The V call is TRBV9, the J call TRBJ2-7; D may be TRBD1 or TRBD2 (5 bases each). Trimming removed 5 bases at V and 2 bases at J, with 11 bases between. CDR1 and CDR2 from the germline V gene are SGDLS and YYNGEE. The CDR3 loop spans 13 amino acids. The CDR3 sequence: CASSAGAAYEQYF. CDR3 nucleotide sequence: TGTGCCAGCAGTGCCGGGGCAGCCTACGAGCAGTACTTC.

This chain connects TRBV10-3 to TRBJ2-6, with D perhaps TRBD2 (6 bases). Deletions cut 3 bases from V and 0 bases from J, with 9 bases between. Per germline, CDR1 ENHRY and CDR2 SYGVKD. The CDR3 contains 16 residues. CDR3: CAISDQGGSGANVLTF. The CDR3 DNA is TGTGCCATCAGTGATCAGGGAGGCTCTGGGGCCAACGTCCTGACTTTC.

This clonotype came up many times. This chain connects TRBV18 to TRBJ2-7, with 10 bases aligning to TRBD1. J was trimmed by 2 bases and V by 6 bases; bases with no gene match: 4. Germline V gene lookup returns CDR1 KGHSH and CDR2 LQKENI. This CDR3 region has 14 residues. Here the CDR3 reads CASSRDRGTYEQYF. The DNA of the CDR3 is TGTGCCAGCTCCCGGGACAGGGGAACCTACGAGCAGTACTTC.

The chain recombines TRBV6-1 with TRBJ2-6, with D tentatively TRBD2 (5 bases). The CDR3 has 17 residues. Trimming took off 7 bases at V and 0 bases at J, with 16 bases between the two ends. CDR1 is MNHNS, CDR2 SASEGT, per germline. In nucleotides, the CDR3 is TGTGCCAGCACGAGGGATAAAACTTTCTCTGGGGCCAACGTCCTGACTTTC. Its translation is CASTRDKTFSGANVLTF.

Judged by abundance, this clonotype is medium-sized. The gene calls are TRBV15 and TRBJ1-1, with D unresolved. The CDR3 extends over 13 amino acids. Germline CDR1 is LNHNV and CDR2 is YYDKDF (reference sequence). V gave up 0 bases and J gave up 3 bases, with 5 bases separating them. CDR3 amino acids: CATSRDLDTEAFF. CDR3 in DNA: TGTGCCACCAGCAGAGACTTGGACACTGAAGCTTTCTTT.

This clonotype has a count of ten or more. V gene TRBV20-1 combines with J gene TRBJ1-6; D remains ambiguous. V shed 4 bases and J shed 0 bases, with 10 bases lying between them. The CDR3 is made up of 15 amino acids. Germline V gene sequence: CDR1 DFQATT, CDR2 SNEGSKA (reference sequence). In DNA, the CDR3 is TGCAGTGCTAATGCCTGGAGCTCCTATAATTCACCCCTCCACTTT. Its protein product is CSANAWSSYNSPLHF.

The chain uses TRBV19 and TRBJ2-1, with TRBD2 matching 7 bases. Per germline, CDR1 LNHDA and CDR2 SQIVND (reference sequence). J was trimmed by 6 bases and V by 4 bases; bases with no gene match: 9. CDR3 length: 15 residues. CDR3 DNA sequence: TGTGCCAGTAGTACCACTAGCGCCCGGAGCAATGAGCAGTTCTTC. Translation: CASSTTSARSNEQFF.

The chain joins TRBV7-2 to TRBJ2-7, with D hard to call. The CDR3 is made up of 11 amino acids. Germline CDR1 SGHTA, CDR2 FQGNSA. V was cut by 5 bases and J by 7 bases, with 9 bases left in between. Here the CDR3 reads CASSQSEEQYF. The CDR3 bases are TGTGCCAGCAGCCAGTCTGAAGAGCAGTACTTC.

The rearrangement links TRBV19 to TRBJ1-1; maybe TRBD1 (5 bases). This CDR3 has 13 residues. V was shortened by 4 bases and J by 4 bases, with 10 bases between the two germline ends. Per the germline V gene, CDR1 is LNHDA and CDR2 is SQIVND (reference sequence). In DNA, the CDR3 is TGTGCCAGTAGTAGGACGGACACCACTGAAGCTTTCTTT. Its protein product is CASSRTDTTEAFF.

The rearrangement joins TRBV7-9 to TRBJ2-7, with 8 bases matching TRBD1. With 5 bases clipped from V and 6 bases from J, the junction kept 3 bases outside the gene matches. The CDR3 loop spans 12 amino acids. Germline CDR1 and CDR2: SEHNR and FQNEAQ (reference sequence). CDR3 sequence reads: CASSTTGVEQYF. CDR3 nucleotide sequence: TGTGCCAGCAGCACGACAGGGGTCGAGCAGTACTTC.